A single T cell receptor (beta chain) is shown here with its context. Antigen unknown. The entry originates in a study of cytotoxic CD8 clonotypes in ibrutinib-treated CLL. Study-wide background: After a median around eleven months on treatment (6 to 36), response samples were drawn. Samples yielded averages of 255,043 productive templates and fewer than 100,000 productive rearrangements. General study points: Public clonotypes, an uncommon group, contracted or remained stable on treatment.

Frozen PBMC stocks contributed roughly 2 micrograms of genomic DNA to the TCR beta libraries. Repertoires were generated with immunoSEQ multiplex PCR, while TCRdb's copy carries only in-frame clones and drops some. The top ten clones hold around 20% of a sample with 45,000 to 70,000 clones, 45% to 70% of them seen once. This CDR3 has 15 amino acids. Trimming removed 3 bases at V and 4 bases at J, with 16 bases between. Germline V gene lookup returns CDR1 SGHRS and CDR2 YFSETQ. This specimen consisted of PBMCs, obtained after 24 months of ibrutinib treatment. V gene TRBV5-1 combines with J gene TRBJ1-2; D remains ambiguous. This receptor was identified in a human donor with chronic lymphocytic leukemia. CDR3 bases: TGCGCCAGCAGCTGGACCACGGGCACAAGCTATGGCTACACCTTC. Amino acid sequence: CASSWTTGTSYGYTF.